One and the same sample provided the 2 T cell receptor beta chains below, sequenced in a study of Ad26.COV2.S vaccination and SARS-CoV-2 variants. Using immunoSEQ multiplex PCR, the repertoire was profiled, and TCRdb retains in-frame clones only, with some absent. The table has a few hundred thousand clones, around 90% seen once. Documented treatment: 15 to 20 received Ad26.COV2.S at low or high dose, single or two shots; five or six received placebo; per-sample allocation not given. Collection of samples fell on day 63 after the first vaccine or placebo injection. The material sequenced was peripheral blood, taken in a trial of Ad26.COV2.S vaccine versus placebo. The receptors originated from a person aged 18 to 59 who received the Ad26.COV2.S COVID-19 vaccine or a placebo.

This sequence joins TRBV11-3 and TRBJ2-3, with D perhaps TRBD1 or TRBD2 (7 bases each). The V gene's germline CDR1 is SGHNT and CDR2 YENEEA. Trimming cost V 1 base and J 8 bases, with 10 bases left between them. The CDR3 sequence is 13 residues long. Written as DNA, the CDR3 is TGTGCCAGCAGCTTAGGCAGGGGGGGTACGCAGTATTTT. It encodes CASSLGRGGTQYF.

The rearrangement links TRBV27 to TRBJ2-5; the D gene is possibly TRBD2 (5 bases). Germline values: CDR1 MNHEY, CDR2 SMNVEV (reference sequence). This CDR3 has 13 residues. V gave up 6 bases and J gave up 5 bases, with 13 bases separating them. The CDR3 sequence: CASSRRERETQYF. Written as DNA, the CDR3 is TGTGCCAGCAGCAGGCGTGAGCGGGAGACCCAGTACTTC.